This T cell receptor (beta chain) was found in a study of response to subunit inactivated influenza vaccine. Germline V gene sequence: CDR1 SGDLS, CDR2 YYNGEE. V was pared by 0 bases and J by 8 bases, with 12 bases of the junction left unmatched. The CDR3 totals 17 residues. In TCRdb, the RT-PCR reads were re-called with MiXCR into one record per CDR3 protein. The data hold 150,000 to 200,000 distinct CDR3 sequences, with roughly 12% observed a single time. This clonotype turned up a few times. This same sample was also taken into another study, of T cells expressing NK-cell markers. That investigation notes: cDNA encoding TCR beta was synthesized via 5'RACE template switching incorporating UMIs. Sequencing covered eight donors, seven HCMV-seropositive and one seronegative.

Sequences were derived from CD8+ T cells sorted from PBMCs, sampled roughly 12 days after vaccination. The clonotype originates from a man aged 45-60 years who received an inactivated influenza vaccine. The rearrangement joins TRBV9 to TRBJ2-1, with 9 nucleotides matching TRBD2. CDR3 sequence (DNA): TGTGCCAGCAGCGTAGGGTGGAATGGCGGGGGGGCCGATGAGCAGTTCTTC. Amino acids: CASSVGWNGGGADEQFF. Full variable domain (outside the CDR3, taken from reference TRBV9 and TRBJ2-1): DSGVTQTPKHLITATGQRVTLRCSPRSGDLSVYWYQQSLDQGLQFLIQYYNGEERAKGNILERFSAQQFPDLHSELNLSSLELGDSALYFCASSVGWNGGGADEQFFGPGTRLTVL.